Below are 26 T cell receptor beta chains sequenced from a single sample in a study of T-cell memory formation after mild COVID-19. TCRdb reprocessed the 5' RACE reads via MiXCR and lists one record per CDR3 protein. Of under 60,000 distinct CDR3 sequences listed, 9.3% are singletons. The sample consisted of PBMCs or a T cell subset sorted from them (not recorded which). These receptor sequences come from an adult woman who had mild COVID-19 (a few samples of this study predate the infection). Cell type and time point are not known.

The V call is TRBV11-3, the J call TRBJ2-7; D might be TRBD1 or TRBD2, each matching 5 bases. Germline V gene data show CDR1 as SGHNT and CDR2 as YENEEA. CDR3 size: 15 residues. Trimming pared 3 bases from V and 2 bases from J, leaving 14 bases between. As DNA, the CDR3 is TGTGCCAGCAGCTTTCCGGGACGGGATACCTACGAGCAGTACTTC. Translation gives CASSFPGRDTYEQYF.

The chain employs TRBV7-8 and TRBJ1-4; 7 bases fit TRBD1. With 5 bases clipped from V and 5 bases from J, the junction kept 11 bases outside the gene matches. This CDR3 contains 16 residues. Per germline, CDR1 SGHVS and CDR2 FQNEAQ. The CDR3 DNA reads as TGTGCCAGCAGCCTCAGGGGGGGCAAAGGGAATGAAAAACTGTTTTTT. Its protein product is CASSLRGGKGNEKLFF.

This clonotype has at least ten counts. The chain combines TRBV11-3 with TRBJ2-7; D is undetermined. V was clipped by 3 bases and J by 2 bases, with 2 bases between them. The CDR3 consists of 11 residues. Germline lookup yields CDR1 SGHNT and CDR2 YENEEA. The CDR3, as DNA: TGTGCCAGCAGCTTCACCTACGAGCAGTACTTC. This encodes CASSFTYEQYF.

This clonotype was seen a few times. The chain carries TRBV7-9 and TRBJ1-1; D might be TRBD1 (5 bases). Trimming removed 3 bases at V and 3 bases at J, with 17 bases between. This CDR3 has 16 residues. Germline V gives CDR1 SEHNR, CDR2 FQNEAQ (reference sequence). DNA for the CDR3: TGTGCCAGCAGCTTTGGGGCAGTTAATGGGTACACTGAAGCTTTCTTT. This translates into CASSFGAVNGYTEAFF.

The chain links TRBV10-3 to TRBJ1-3, with TRBD1 matching over 9 bases. Germline V CDR1 and CDR2: ENHRY, SYGVKD. The trim removed 5 bases at V and 7 bases at J, leaving 6 bases unmatched. CDR3 size: 14 residues. DNA for the CDR3: TGTGCCATCAGTAGTACAGGGGGCTACAACACCATATATTTT. This sequence encodes CAISSTGGYNTIYF.

This clonotype was picked up many times. The chain combines TRBV20-1 with TRBJ2-7; 10 bases are a match to TRBD2. The CDR3 covers 15 residues. With 0 bases clipped from V and 6 bases from J, the junction kept 8 bases outside the gene matches. Germline lookup yields CDR1 DFQATT and CDR2 SNEGSKA (reference sequence). In DNA, the CDR3 is TGCAGTGCTAGAGACTACCTAGCGGGAGTCGGCGAGCAGTACTTC. It codes for CSARDYLAGVGEQYF.

This clonotype was observed a handful of times. The chain carries TRBV4-3 and TRBJ2-2; D might be TRBD2 (6 bases). The V gene lost 0 bases and the J gene lost 4 bases, with 21 bases spanning the gap. The CDR3 is 19 residues long. The germline V gene encodes CDR1 LGHNA and CDR2 YSLEER. CDR3 nucleotide sequence: TGCGCCAGCAGCCAAGATAACATTTCGGGGGAGTGGAGCACCGGGGAGCTGTTTTTT. Amino acids: CASSQDNISGEWSTGELFF.

The V gene is TRBV9, the J gene TRBJ2-2; either TRBD1 or TRBD2 may supply D (5 bases each). The CDR3 extends over 14 amino acids. With 6 bases removed from V and 2 bases from J, the gap between germline ends came to 11 bases. CDR1 is SGDLS and CDR2 is YYNGEE in the germline V gene. The CDR3 bases are TGTGCCAGCACAGGGACGCCCAACACCGGGGAGCTGTTTTTT. Protein sequence: CASTGTPNTGELFF.

This clonotype has ten or more counts. V and J are TRBV15 and TRBJ2-5; the D is unclear. V lost 1 base, J lost 2 bases, and 8 bases lay in between. Germline values: CDR1 LNHNV, CDR2 YYDKDF (reference sequence). The CDR3 consists of 14 residues. The CDR3 protein is CATSRVTRQETQYF. The CDR3 bases are TGTGCCACCAGCAGAGTTACCAGACAAGAGACCCAGTACTTC.

This clonotype was recorded many times. The chain joins TRBV12-3 or TRBV12-4 to TRBJ1-1; the D gene is possibly TRBD1 (6 bases). Trimming left V 6 bases short and J 4 bases short, with 12 bases between. CDR3 length: 13 residues. CDR3 loop: CASRPQGGTEAFF. CDR3 DNA sequence: TGTGCCAGCAGGCCCCAAGGGGGCACTGAAGCTTTCTTT.

The rearrangement links TRBV5-1 to TRBJ1-3; D not resolved. The germline V gene encodes CDR1 SGHRS and CDR2 YFSETQ. This CDR3 is built from 12 residues. V dropped 6 bases and J dropped 3 bases, with 7 bases sitting between them. CDR3 region: CASTADGNTIYF. The CDR3 region has the DNA TGCGCCAGCACCGCCGATGGAAACACCATATATTTT.

The sample holds one count of this clonotype. This sequence joins TRBV29-1 and TRBJ2-1; possibly TRBD1 for D (6 bases). V was pared by 1 base and J by 5 bases, with 12 bases between. The CDR3 totals 14 residues. CDR1 SQVTM and CDR2 ANQGSEA come from the germline V gene. The CDR3: CSVEAGQNNNEQFF. The DNA for the CDR3 is TGCAGCGTTGAAGCTGGACAGAACAACAATGAGCAGTTCTTC.

The chain couples TRBV20-1 to TRBJ1-1; D uncertain. V was trimmed by 4 bases and J by 1 base, leaving 10 bases between them. This CDR3 comprises 13 residues. Germline V gene lookup returns CDR1 DFQATT and CDR2 SNEGSKA (reference sequence). The CDR3 nucleotides are TGCAGTGCTACCCGACGGCAGAACACTGAAGCTTTCTTT. This encodes CSATRRQNTEAFF.

This clonotype was seen ten or more times. The chain carries TRBV10-3 and TRBJ2-7; D call uncertain. This CDR3 region has 12 residues. CDR1 and CDR2 from the germline V gene are ENHRY and SYGVKD. V was clipped by 2 bases and J by 4 bases, with 6 bases between them. CDR3 sequence reads: CAISEVLYEQYF. The CDR3 DNA reads as TGTGCCATCAGTGAGGTCCTGTACGAGCAGTACTTC.

This clonotype was seen repeatedly, ten times or more. The gene calls are TRBV23-1 and TRBJ2-7; the D is unclear. TRBV23-1 has ORF status, its function being uncertain. V lost 4 bases, J lost 4 bases, and 17 bases lay in between. The CDR3 runs 15 residues. The CDR3 is CASSPSRWNKYEQYF. CDR3 bases: TGCGCCAGCAGTCCCTCTAGGTGGAATAAGTACGAGCAGTACTTC.

The chain couples TRBV20-1 to TRBJ2-3; 13 nucleotides align to TRBD2. Per the germline V gene, CDR1 is DFQATT and CDR2 is SNEGSKA (reference sequence). The CDR3 has 16 amino acids. Unmatched junction bases numbered 9, after V lost 5 bases and J lost 4 bases. The CDR3 is CSASGLAGVEADTQYF. CDR3 nucleotides: TGCAGTGCTTCCGGACTAGCGGGGGTAGAGGCAGATACGCAGTATTTT.

Regarding this clonotype: No DNA is shown, since the ends of the CDR3 on it are uncertain; the CDR3 is the one TCRdb lists. This rearrangement joins TRBV5-1 to TRBJ1-2; TRBD1, the table's D call, lacks a check against the DNA. Germline V gives CDR1 SGHRS, CDR2 YFSETQ. The CDR3 extends over 19 residues, inclusive of both ends. CDR3 loop: CASSFGQGDFRGNIYGYTF.

This clonotype was counted between two and nine times. V and J are TRBV6-2 or TRBV6-3 and TRBJ2-1; 7 nucleotides align to TRBD1. The germline V gene has CDR1 MNHEY and CDR2 SVGEGT. V dropped 6 bases and J dropped 7; count of bases not matched to a gene: 3. CDR3 length equals 12 residues. DNA for the CDR3: TGTGCCAGCAGCCAACAGGGGAATGAGCAGTTCTTC. It specifies CASSQQGNEQFF.

This clonotype was observed many times. V and J are TRBV7-8 and TRBJ1-5; TRBD1 might be the D (5 bases). V lost 3 bases to trimming and J lost 4 bases, with 19 bases between them. This CDR3 has 17 amino acids. Germline V gene data show CDR1 as SGHVS and CDR2 as FQNEAQ. CDR3 loop: CASSLLSGTSGNQPQHF. CDR3 sequence (DNA): TGTGCCAGCAGCTTGTTAAGTGGGACGTCGGGGAATCAGCCCCAGCATTTT.

In this sample, this clonotype turned up many times. The rearrangement joins TRBV30 to TRBJ2-2, with 7 bases that match TRBD1. There are 14 residues in the CDR3. Losses at the gene ends were 6 bases for V and 0 bases for J; bases not matched to a gene: 4. CDR1 GTSNPN and CDR2 SVGIG come from the germline V gene (reference sequence). The CDR3 nucleotides read TGTGCCTGCCCCACAGGGGCGAACACCGGGGAGCTGTTTTTT. It codes for CACPTGANTGELFF.

This clonotype showed up many times. The V gene is TRBV29-1, the J gene TRBJ2-5; D possibly matches TRBD1 or TRBD2 (6 bases each). Germline assignment: CDR1 SQVTM and CDR2 ANQGSEA. This CDR3 has 13 amino acids. Trimming stripped 7 bases from V and 5 bases from J, with 17 bases between. The chain's CDR3 is CSASPGGLETQYF. CDR3 bases: TGCAGCGCCTCTCCCGGGGGCCTCGAGACCCAGTACTTC.

This clonotype turned up a few times. The chain is built from TRBV20-1 and TRBJ1-5; D is unclear. CDR1 is DFQATT, CDR2 SNEGSKA, per germline (reference sequence). This CDR3 spans 15 amino acids. V lost 0 bases and J lost 0, with 9 bases in between. The CDR3 region has the DNA TGCAGTGCTAGAGATCAGATACATAGCAATCAGCCCCAGCATTTT. Translation: CSARDQIHSNQPQHF.

The J gene is TRBJ2-7, the V gene TRBV20-1, with a possible D match to TRBD2 (5 bases). Trimming shortened V by 4 bases and J by 0 bases, and 13 bases separated the two germline ends. The CDR3 runs to 14 residues. Germline V CDR1 and CDR2: DFQATT, SNEGSKA (reference sequence). CDR3 in DNA: TGCAGTGCTATATTAACGGGGAGCTCCTACGAGCAGTACTTC. It yields the protein CSAILTGSSYEQYF.

The chain carries TRBV9 and TRBJ1-2; TRBD1 agrees at 8 bases. Trimming cost V 3 bases and J 9 bases; bases outside gene matches: 7. Germline CDR1 and CDR2: SGDLS and YYNGEE. The CDR3 has 13 amino acids. As DNA, the CDR3 is TGTGCCAGCAGCGGAGGACAGGGAGTCAGCTACACCTTC. The encoded protein is CASSGGQGVSYTF.

This clonotype has more than one count but fewer than ten. CDR3 coding DNA: TGCAGTGCGAGACAGGGGAACCACGAGCAGTACTTC. It translates to CSARQGNHEQYF. This chain connects TRBV20-1 to TRBJ2-7; 8 bases are shared with TRBD1. Trimming took 6 bases from V and 5 from J; bases not matched to a gene: 6. This CDR3 spans 12 amino acids. Germline assignment: CDR1 DFQATT and CDR2 SNEGSKA (reference sequence).

A few counts support this clonotype. The gene calls are TRBV12-3 or TRBV12-4 and TRBJ2-1; TRBD1 matches 12 bases. This CDR3 spans 15 amino acids. V gave up 3 bases and J gave up 4 bases; unmatched junction bases: 1. CDR3 bases: TGTGCCAGCAGTTTGGGACAGGGGGCATACAATGAGCAGTTCTTC. Its protein product is CASSLGQGAYNEQFF.